This TCR beta chain was recovered during a study of T cell changes during pregnancy in multiple sclerosis. Libraries were prepared by immunoSEQ multiplex PCR; TCRdb keeps only in-frame clonotypes and omits some of them. The data hold roughly 120,000 clones, with approximately 90% observed a single time. Germline CDR1 and CDR2: SGHRS and YFSETQ. The junction had 12 bases not matched to a gene; V was cut back by 7 bases and J by 3 bases. This CDR3 is built from 17 residues. The origin of this receptor is a female donor with multiple sclerosis, enrolled in a pregnancy study. This chain joins TRBV5-1 and TRBJ2-7; 14 nucleotides line up with TRBD2. Specimen: peripheral blood, collected in the third trimester of pregnancy. The CDR3 DNA is TGCGCCAGCGGCGGGACTAGCGGGAGCATACCTATCTACGAGCAGTACTTC. Its translation: CASGGTSGSIPIYEQYF.